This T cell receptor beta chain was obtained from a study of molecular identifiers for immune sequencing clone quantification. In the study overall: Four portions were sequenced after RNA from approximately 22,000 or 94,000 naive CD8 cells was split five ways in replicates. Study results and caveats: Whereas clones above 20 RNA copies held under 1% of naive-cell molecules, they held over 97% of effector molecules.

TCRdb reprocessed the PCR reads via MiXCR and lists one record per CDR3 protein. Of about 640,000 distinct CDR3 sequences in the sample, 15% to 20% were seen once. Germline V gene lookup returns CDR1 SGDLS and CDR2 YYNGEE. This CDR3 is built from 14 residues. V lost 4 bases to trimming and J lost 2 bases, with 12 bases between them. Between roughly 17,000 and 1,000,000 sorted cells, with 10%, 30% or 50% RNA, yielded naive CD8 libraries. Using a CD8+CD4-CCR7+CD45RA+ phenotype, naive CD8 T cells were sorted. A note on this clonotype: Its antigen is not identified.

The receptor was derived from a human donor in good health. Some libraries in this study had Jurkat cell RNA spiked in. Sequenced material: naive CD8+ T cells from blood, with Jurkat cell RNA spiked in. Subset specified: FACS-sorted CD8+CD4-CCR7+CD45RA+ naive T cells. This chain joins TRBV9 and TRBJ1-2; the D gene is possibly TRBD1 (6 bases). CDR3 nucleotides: TGTGCCAGCAGCACGGGACACCCCAACTATGGCTACACCTTC. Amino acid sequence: CASSTGHPNYGYTF.